Given below is one T cell receptor beta chain in context. The sample belongs to a study of CD8 T cells in Susac syndrome. Trimming cost V 3 bases and J 3 bases, with 11 bases left between them. Germline CDR1 SNHLY, CDR2 FYNNEI. The CDR3 spans 15 residues. The authors reverse transcribed roughly 0.5 to 1 ug RNA with random hexamers. An immunoSEQ multiplex PCR generated amplified TCR beta CDR3 products spanning 54 Vbeta and 13 Jbeta. TCRdb independently ran MiXCR on the immunoSEQ multiplex PCR reads; one entry per CDR3 protein. The table records around 100,000 distinct CDR3 sequences, approximately 95% of them present only once.

The V gene is TRBV2, the J gene TRBJ2-2; D gene uncertain. The sequence was obtained from a human donor with Susac syndrome. What was sequenced was CD8+ T cells from PBMCs. DNA of the CDR3: TGTGCCAGCAGTGATGGTGCGGCATACACCGGGGAGCTGTTTTTT. This sequence encodes CASSDGAAYTGELFF.